Shown below are 21 T cell receptor beta chains from a single sample sequenced in a study of response to subunit inactivated influenza vaccine. TCRdb reprocessed the RT-PCR reads with MiXCR, giving one entry per CDR3 protein. The table records around 530,000 distinct CDR3 sequences, approximately 15% of them present only once. Material: CD4+ T cells sorted from PBMCs, obtained roughly 24 months after vaccination. Every receptor here comes from a man aged 45 to 70 who received an inactivated influenza vaccine.

This clonotype was recorded at least ten times. The rearrangement links TRBV11-3 to TRBJ2-5, with 9 bases lining up with TRBD2. This CDR3 is built from 15 residues. Germline V gene lookup returns CDR1 SGHNT and CDR2 YENEEA. J gave up 3 bases and V 7 bases, and 9 bases lay outside the gene matches. CDR3 amino acids: CASKDAGGGKETQYF. The CDR3 nucleotides read TGTGCCAGCAAAGACGCGGGAGGGGGGAAAGAGACCCAGTACTTC.

This clonotype was seen a few times. The chain is built from TRBV18 and TRBJ2-5; D is unclear. The CDR3 is 15 residues long. From germline, CDR1 is KGHSH and CDR2 LQKENI. V lost 2 bases, J lost 2 bases, and 12 bases lay in between. For the CDR3, the DNA is TGTGCCAGCTCACCAGTGCCAGGAACACAAGAGACCCAGTACTTC. As protein: CASSPVPGTQETQYF.

This clonotype was counted between two and nine times. The rearrangement uses TRBV5-1 and TRBJ2-5; tentative D call: TRBD1 (6 bases). Germline V gene data show CDR1 as SGHRS and CDR2 as YFSETQ. This CDR3 is built from 15 residues. Trimming removed 8 bases from V and 4 bases from J, with 21 bases in between. The CDR3 sequence is CASTPLGQTRETQYF. CDR3 DNA: TGCGCCAGTACGCCCCTCGGACAGACGAGAGAGACCCAGTACTTC.

This clonotype was counted many times. The rearrangement links TRBV4-3 to TRBJ2-3; tentative D call: TRBD1 (6 bases). V was shortened by 4 bases and J by 1 base, with 12 bases between the two germline ends. The CDR3 runs to 15 residues. The germline V gene encodes CDR1 LGHNA and CDR2 YSLEER. Here the CDR3 DNA reads TGCGCCAGCAGCCCACAGGGCGCGGGCACAGATACGCAGTATTTT. Its translation is CASSPQGAGTDTQYF.

The V and J genes are TRBV6-5 and TRBJ1-1; maybe TRBD1 (5 bases). Trimming shortened V by 2 bases and J by 3 bases, and 13 bases separated the two germline ends. The CDR3 contains 15 residues. Germline V gene sequence: CDR1 MNHEY, CDR2 SVGAGI. CDR3 amino acids: CASSYPNRGYTEAFF. As DNA, the CDR3 is TGTGCCAGCAGTTACCCAAATAGGGGATACACTGAAGCTTTCTTT.

The chain has TRBV7-9 and TRBJ2-3, with TRBD1 identical over 9 bases. J lost 4 bases, V lost 5 bases, and 4 bases had no gene match. The CDR3 runs to 14 residues. Germline V gene lookup returns CDR1 SEHNR and CDR2 FQNEAQ (reference sequence). Written as DNA, the CDR3 is TGTGCCAGCAGCCGGGACAGGGAGGCAGATACGCAGTATTTT. Protein product: CASSRDREADTQYF.

This clonotype has just a few counts. The rearrangement uses TRBV20-1 and TRBJ2-5; tentative D call: TRBD2 (6 bases). Germline V gives CDR1 DFQATT, CDR2 SNEGSKA (reference sequence). The V end was cut by 6 bases, the J end by 5 bases, with 13 bases between. This CDR3 has 12 residues. The CDR3 region is CSAEWDLETQYF. CDR3 in DNA: TGCAGTGCCGAGTGGGACTTGGAGACCCAGTACTTC.

The J gene is TRBJ1-2, the V gene TRBV5-1, with unresolved D. The CDR3 covers 15 residues. Trimming removed 0 bases from V and 0 bases from J, with 9 bases in between. Germline values: CDR1 SGHRS, CDR2 YFSETQ. This chain's CDR3 is CASSLAIDSNYGYTF. In DNA form, the CDR3 reads TGCGCCAGCAGCTTGGCCATAGACTCTAACTATGGCTACACCTTC.

This clonotype has a handful of counts. The gene calls are TRBV5-1 and TRBJ2-1; 7 nucleotides match TRBD1. Per the germline V gene, CDR1 is SGHRS and CDR2 is YFSETQ. V was pared by 4 bases and J by 3 bases, with 7 bases of the junction left unmatched. The CDR3 loop spans 15 amino acids. CDR3 nucleotides: TGCGCCAGCAGCCGGGACAGCATGGGCTACAATGAGCAGTTCTTC. Protein sequence: CASSRDSMGYNEQFF.

In this sample, this clonotype turned up a few times. The V and J genes are TRBV7-2 and TRBJ1-6; 12 bases match TRBD1. The length of the CDR3 is 14 residues. J lost 9 bases, V lost 5 bases, and 2 bases had no gene match. Germline CDR1 reads SGHTA; CDR2 reads FQGNSA. The CDR3 DNA is TGTGCCAGCAGCAGGGACAGGGGGCTTTCACCCCTCCACTTT. This encodes CASSRDRGLSPLHF.

This clonotype turned up a few times. The V and J genes are TRBV5-1 and TRBJ2-7; TRBD2 is a possible D gene (5 bases). Trimming shortened V by 2 bases and J by 2 bases, and 14 bases separated the two germline ends. The CDR3 sequence is 15 residues long. Germline V gene data show CDR1 as SGHRS and CDR2 as YFSETQ. Here the CDR3 reads CASSLSREGTYEQYF. The CDR3 DNA reads as TGCGCCAGCAGCTTATCCCGGGAAGGCACCTACGAGCAGTACTTC. Based on the CDR3 plus reference TRBV5-1 and TRBJ2-7, the full variable domain is KAGVTQTPRYLIKTRGQQVTLSCSPISGHRSVSWYQQTPGQGLQFLFEYFSETQRNKGNFPGRFSGRQFSNSRSEMNVSTLELGDSALYLCASSLSREGTYEQYFGPGTRLTVT.

This clonotype was seen only a few times. CDR3 amino acids: CASSPNPGHPSGANVLTF. The DNA of the CDR3 is TGTGCCAGCAGCCCGAATCCGGGACACCCCTCTGGGGCCAACGTCCTGACTTTC. The V and J genes are TRBV27 and TRBJ2-6; maybe TRBD1 (6 bases). This CDR3 comprises 18 residues. CDR1 MNHEY and CDR2 SMNVEV come from the germline V gene (reference sequence). Trimming pared 6 bases from V and 0 bases from J, leaving 18 bases between.

The CDR3, as DNA: TGTGCCAGCAGCTTAGACAGGGGGCGAGAGCAGTTCTTC. Protein: CASSLDRGREQFF. This chain uses TRBV7-9 with TRBJ2-1, with 9 bases fitting TRBD1. This CDR3 has 13 residues. CDR1 and CDR2 (germline): SEHNR, FQNEAQ (reference sequence). The ends lost 1 base at V and 10 bases at J; junction bases unmatched: 2.

This clonotype came up a few times. The chain combines TRBV20-1 with TRBJ2-2; D is undetermined. V lost 5 bases, J lost 7 bases, and 14 bases lay in between. Germline-derived CDR1 and CDR2 are DFQATT and SNEGSKA (reference sequence). This CDR3 spans 13 amino acids. CDR3 sequence (DNA): TGCAGTGCTCCCCCGATCCGAGGCGGGGAGCTGTTTTTT. Its protein is CSAPPIRGGELFF.

This clonotype was detected a few times. The chain uses TRBV20-1 and TRBJ1-2; no clear D. Per the germline V gene, CDR1 is DFQATT and CDR2 is SNEGSKA (reference sequence). The V and J ends lost 3 bases and 1 base respectively, with 9 bases between them. The CDR3 sequence is 13 residues long. CDR3 DNA: TGCAGTGCTAGTATGACGGTTAACTATGGCTACACCTTC. It is translated as CSASMTVNYGYTF.

V and J are TRBV5-1 and TRBJ2-3; TRBD2 might be the D (6 bases). The germline V gene encodes CDR1 SGHRS and CDR2 YFSETQ. Trimming cost V 0 bases and J 5 bases, with 10 bases left between them. This CDR3 spans 14 amino acids. The CDR3 sequence: CASSLGGVGDTQYF. DNA of the CDR3: TGCGCCAGCAGCTTGGGCGGGGTTGGAGATACGCAGTATTTT.

This chain links TRBV6-1 with TRBJ1-3; D possibly corresponds to TRBD1 (5 bases). Deletions cut 11 bases from V and 0 bases from J, with 14 bases between. The germline V gene has CDR1 MNHNS and CDR2 SASEGT. This CDR3 comprises 14 residues. The CDR3 region is CACRQTRSGNTIYF. The CDR3 DNA is TGTGCCTGTAGACAGACCCGCTCTGGAAACACCATATATTTT.

V gene TRBV12-3 or TRBV12-4 combines with J gene TRBJ2-5; tentatively, D is TRBD1 or TRBD2 (5 bases each). Trimming stripped 5 bases from V and 3 bases from J, with 13 bases between. This CDR3 spans 14 amino acids. The CDR3 DNA sequence: TGTGCCAGCAGTCAACTAGGGGTTAAAGAGACCCAGTACTTC. Encoded protein: CASSQLGVKETQYF.

The chain has TRBV20-1 and TRBJ2-7; 7 positions match TRBD1. The ends lost 2 bases at V and 3 bases at J; junction bases unmatched: 4. This CDR3 has 13 amino acids. Germline values: CDR1 DFQATT, CDR2 SNEGSKA (reference sequence). CDR3 loop: CSARPTGVYEQYF. The CDR3 DNA reads as TGCAGTGCTAGACCCACAGGGGTCTACGAGCAGTACTTC.

This clonotype was picked up a small number of times. The rearrangement joins TRBV5-1 to TRBJ2-3; D is possibly TRBD2 (5 bases). The CDR3 consists of 11 residues. Germline CDR1 and CDR2: SGHRS and YFSETQ. V lost 7 bases, J lost 14 bases, and 17 bases lay in between. CDR3 amino acids: CASGETRPLYF. CDR3 bases: TGCGCCAGCGGGGAGACGCGGCCGTTGTATTTT.

This clonotype came up a few times. This chain uses TRBV12-3 or TRBV12-4 with TRBJ2-3, with D unclear. The CDR3 loop spans 17 amino acids. Trimming took 0 bases from V and 0 from J, leaving 13 bases between them. CDR3 sequence: CASSLALTVRSTDTQYF. CDR3 bases: TGTGCCAGCAGTTTAGCGCTAACCGTCCGGAGCACAGATACGCAGTATTTT.